Detailed here is one T cell receptor (beta chain). The authors' processing: Reference gene primer amplification in the assay estimated nucleated cell counts. Assay used: immunoSEQ multiplex PCR; TCRdb lists only in-frame clones, some missing. The DNA was the basis for D and trimming; V, J and clone size are from that table. The table has about 100,000 clones, about 80% seen once. This sample was included in a study of blood T cell repertoires in COVID-19. Study in general: Both acute and convalescent COVID-19 samples were obtained from the United States, Italy and Spain. The analysed material was cDNA or gDNA that came from T cells, B-cell-depleted T cells, or PBMCs.

Germline CDR1 is MNHNY and CDR2 is SVGAGI (reference sequence). J lost 2 bases, V lost 5 bases, and 15 bases had no gene match. The CDR3 loop spans 19 amino acids. The TCR was taken from a woman aged 70-85 years with acute or convalescent COVID-19. This sequence joins TRBV6-6 and TRBJ2-1, with TRBD2 identical over 10 bases. Sequenced: peripheral blood. CDR3 sequence: CASSHGRTTLAGAYNEQFF. CDR3 nucleotide sequence: TGTGCCAGCAGTCACGGTCGGACGACGCTAGCGGGGGCCTACAATGAGCAGTTCTTC.